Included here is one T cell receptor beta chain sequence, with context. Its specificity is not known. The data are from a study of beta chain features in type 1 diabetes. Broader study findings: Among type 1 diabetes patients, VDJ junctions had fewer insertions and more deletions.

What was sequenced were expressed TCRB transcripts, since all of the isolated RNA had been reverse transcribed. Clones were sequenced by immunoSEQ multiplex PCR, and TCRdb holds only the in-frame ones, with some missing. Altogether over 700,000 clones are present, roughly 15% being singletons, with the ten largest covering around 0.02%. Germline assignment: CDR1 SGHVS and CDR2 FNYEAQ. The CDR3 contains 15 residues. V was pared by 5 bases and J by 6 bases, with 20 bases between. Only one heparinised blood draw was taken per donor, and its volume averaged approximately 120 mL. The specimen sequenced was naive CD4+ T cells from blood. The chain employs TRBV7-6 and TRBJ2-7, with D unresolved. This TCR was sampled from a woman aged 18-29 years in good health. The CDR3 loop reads CASSPRTVPSSEQYF. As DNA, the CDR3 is TGTGCCAGCAGCCCCCGGACGGTCCCCTCGTCCGAGCAGTACTTC.